The table lists the clone carrying this T cell receptor beta chain with a count of one. Per the germline V gene, CDR1 is SQVTM and CDR2 is ANQGSEA. CDR3 length: 13 residues. J gave up 6 bases and V 7 bases, and 10 bases lay outside the gene matches. The data belong to a study of cytomegalovirus exposure and HLA in healthy donors. PCR amplification relied on 60 Vbeta primers (plus 13 Jbeta primers). TCRdb's copy holds only in-frame clones and misses some; the assay was immunoSEQ multiplex PCR. The sample shows 100,000 or so clones, approximately 82% of them seen only once. Material: PBMCs. The chain carries TRBV29-1 and TRBJ1-2, with 8 bases lining up with TRBD1. This TCR came from a man between 40 and 49 years old in good health and CMV-seronegative. The CDR3 reads CSGTGQGGDGYTF. The CDR3 DNA is TGCAGCGGGACCGGACAGGGTGGTGATGGCTACACCTTC.